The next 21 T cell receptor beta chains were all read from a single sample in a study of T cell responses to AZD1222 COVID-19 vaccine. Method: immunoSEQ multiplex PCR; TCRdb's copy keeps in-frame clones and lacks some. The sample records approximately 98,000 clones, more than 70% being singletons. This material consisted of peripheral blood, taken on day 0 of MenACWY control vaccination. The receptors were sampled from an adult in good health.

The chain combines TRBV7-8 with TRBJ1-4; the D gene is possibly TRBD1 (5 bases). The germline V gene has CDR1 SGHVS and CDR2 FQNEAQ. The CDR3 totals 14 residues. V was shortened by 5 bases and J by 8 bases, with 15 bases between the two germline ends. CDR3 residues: CASSPWGFGEKLFF. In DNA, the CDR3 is TGTGCCAGCAGCCCCTGGGGGTTTGGGGAAAAACTGTTTTTT.

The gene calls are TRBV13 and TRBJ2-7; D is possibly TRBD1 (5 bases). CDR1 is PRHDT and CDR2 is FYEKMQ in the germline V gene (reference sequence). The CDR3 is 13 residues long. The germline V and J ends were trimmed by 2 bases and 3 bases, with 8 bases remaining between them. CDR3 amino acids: CASSLTGFYEQYF. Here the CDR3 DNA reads TGTGCCAGCAGCTTAACAGGTTTCTACGAGCAGTACTTC.

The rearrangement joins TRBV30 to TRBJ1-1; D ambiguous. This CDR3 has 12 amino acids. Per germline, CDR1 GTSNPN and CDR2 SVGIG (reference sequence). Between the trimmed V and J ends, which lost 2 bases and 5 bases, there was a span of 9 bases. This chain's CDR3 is CAWSPTLTEAFF. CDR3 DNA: TGTGCCTGGAGTCCTACCTTGACTGAAGCTTTCTTT.

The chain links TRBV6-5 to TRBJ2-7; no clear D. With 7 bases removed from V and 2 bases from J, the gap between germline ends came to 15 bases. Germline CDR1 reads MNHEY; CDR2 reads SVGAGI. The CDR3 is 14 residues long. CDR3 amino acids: CASIASSSTYEQYF. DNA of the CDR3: TGTGCCAGCATTGCGAGCTCGTCCACCTACGAGCAGTACTTC.

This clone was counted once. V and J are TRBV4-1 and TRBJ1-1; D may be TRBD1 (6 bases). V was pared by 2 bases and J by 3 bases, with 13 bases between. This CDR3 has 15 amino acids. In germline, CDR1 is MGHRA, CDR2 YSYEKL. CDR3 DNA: TGCGCCAGCAGCCAACCCCCGGGGGCGGACACTGAAGCTTTCTTT. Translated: CASSQPPGADTEAFF.

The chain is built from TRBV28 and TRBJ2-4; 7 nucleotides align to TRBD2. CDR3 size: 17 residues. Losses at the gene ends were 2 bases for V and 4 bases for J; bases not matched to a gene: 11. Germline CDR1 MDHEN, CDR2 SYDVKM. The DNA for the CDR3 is TGTGCCAGCAGTTTAGGACAAGCGGCGGGGGAAAAAAACATTCAGTACTTC. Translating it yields CASSLGQAAGEKNIQYF.

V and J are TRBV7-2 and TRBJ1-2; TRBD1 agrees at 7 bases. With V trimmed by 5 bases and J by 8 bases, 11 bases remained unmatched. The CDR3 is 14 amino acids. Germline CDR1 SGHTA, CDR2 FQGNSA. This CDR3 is CASSPLGTEVGYTF. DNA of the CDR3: TGTGCCAGCAGCCCCTTGGGGACAGAGGTCGGCTACACCTTC.

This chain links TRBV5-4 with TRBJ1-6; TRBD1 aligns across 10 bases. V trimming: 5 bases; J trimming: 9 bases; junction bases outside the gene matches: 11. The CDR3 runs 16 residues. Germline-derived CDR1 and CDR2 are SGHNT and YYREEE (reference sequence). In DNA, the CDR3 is TGTGCCAGCAGTACGGACCCGGACAGGGGGAGTTCACCCCTCCACTTT. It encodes CASSTDPDRGSSPLHF.

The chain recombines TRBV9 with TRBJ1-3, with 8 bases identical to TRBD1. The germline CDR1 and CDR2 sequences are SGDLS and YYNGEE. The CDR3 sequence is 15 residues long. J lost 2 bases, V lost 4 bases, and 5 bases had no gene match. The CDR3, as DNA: TGTGCCAGCAGCCCGACAGGGGAACCTGGAAACACCATATATTTT. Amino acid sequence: CASSPTGEPGNTIYF.

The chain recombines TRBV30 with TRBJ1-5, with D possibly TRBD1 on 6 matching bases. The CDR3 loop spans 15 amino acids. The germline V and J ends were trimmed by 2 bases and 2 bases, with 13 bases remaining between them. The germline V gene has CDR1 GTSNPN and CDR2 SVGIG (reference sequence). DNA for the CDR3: TGTGCCTGGAGTCGGGGGCAGGGCGGCAATCAGCCCCAGCATTTT. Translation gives CAWSRGQGGNQPQHF.

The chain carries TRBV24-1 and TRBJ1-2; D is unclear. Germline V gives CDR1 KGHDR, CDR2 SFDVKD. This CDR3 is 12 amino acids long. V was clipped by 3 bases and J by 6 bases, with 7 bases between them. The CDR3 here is CATSDRRDGYTF. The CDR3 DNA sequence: TGTGCCACCAGTGATAGGCGGGATGGCTACACCTTC.

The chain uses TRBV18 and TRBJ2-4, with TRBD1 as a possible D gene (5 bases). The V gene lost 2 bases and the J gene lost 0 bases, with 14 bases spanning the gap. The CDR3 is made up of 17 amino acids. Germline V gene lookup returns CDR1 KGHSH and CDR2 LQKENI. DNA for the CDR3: TGTGCCAGCTCACCAAGGGGAATCCCACTAGCCAAAAACATTCAGTACTTC. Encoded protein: CASSPRGIPLAKNIQYF.

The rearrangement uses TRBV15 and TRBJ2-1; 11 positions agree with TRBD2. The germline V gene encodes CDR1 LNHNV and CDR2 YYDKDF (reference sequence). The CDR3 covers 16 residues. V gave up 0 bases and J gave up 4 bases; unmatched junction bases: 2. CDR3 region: CATSRDTSGGYNEQFF. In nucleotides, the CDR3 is TGTGCCACCAGCAGAGATACTAGCGGGGGATACAATGAGCAGTTCTTC. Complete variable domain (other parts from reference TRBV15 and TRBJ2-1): DAMVIQNPRYQVTQFGKPVTLSCSQTLNHNVMYWYQQKSSQAPKLLFHYYDKDFNNEADTPDNFQSRRPNTSFCFLDIRSPGLGDTAMYLCATSRDTSGGYNEQFFGPGTRLTVL.

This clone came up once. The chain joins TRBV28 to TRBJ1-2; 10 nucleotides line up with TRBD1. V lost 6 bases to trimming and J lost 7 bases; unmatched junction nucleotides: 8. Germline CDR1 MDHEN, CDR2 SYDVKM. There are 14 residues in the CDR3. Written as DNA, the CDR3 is TGTGCCAGCAGAACGACAGGGGGCGGGAGTGGCTACACCTTC. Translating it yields CASRTTGGGSGYTF.

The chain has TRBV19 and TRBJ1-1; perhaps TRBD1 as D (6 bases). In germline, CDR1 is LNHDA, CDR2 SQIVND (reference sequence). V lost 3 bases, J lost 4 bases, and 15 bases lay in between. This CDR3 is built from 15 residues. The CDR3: CASSIEGKGGTEAFF. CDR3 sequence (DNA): TGTGCCAGTAGTATCGAGGGGAAGGGGGGCACTGAAGCTTTCTTT. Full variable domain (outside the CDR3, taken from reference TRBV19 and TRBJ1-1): DGGITQSPKYLFRKEGQNVTLSCEQNLNHDAMYWYRQDPGQGLRLIYYSQIVNDFQKGDIAEGYSVSREKKESFPLTVTSAQKNPTAFYLCASSIEGKGGTEAFFGQGTRLTVV.

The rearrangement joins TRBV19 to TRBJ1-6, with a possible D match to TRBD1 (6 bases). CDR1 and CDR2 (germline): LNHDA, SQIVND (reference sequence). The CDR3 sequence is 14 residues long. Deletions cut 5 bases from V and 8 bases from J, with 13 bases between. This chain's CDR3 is CASSQGFGDSPLHF. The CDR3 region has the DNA TGTGCCAGTAGTCAGGGGTTCGGGGATTCACCCCTCCACTTT.

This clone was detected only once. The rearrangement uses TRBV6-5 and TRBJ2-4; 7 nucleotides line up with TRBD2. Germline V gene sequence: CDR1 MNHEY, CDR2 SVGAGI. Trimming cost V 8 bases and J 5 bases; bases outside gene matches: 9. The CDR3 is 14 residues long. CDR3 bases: TGTGCCAGCCGGAGAAGCGGGGCCGAAAACATTCAGTACTTC. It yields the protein CASRRSGAENIQYF.

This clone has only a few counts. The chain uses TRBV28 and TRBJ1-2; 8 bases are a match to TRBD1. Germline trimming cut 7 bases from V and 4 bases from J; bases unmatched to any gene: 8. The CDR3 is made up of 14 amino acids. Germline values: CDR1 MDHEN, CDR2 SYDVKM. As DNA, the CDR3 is TGTGCCAGCATCCCAGGGGGCAAAAGCTATGGCTACACCTTC. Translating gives CASIPGGKSYGYTF.

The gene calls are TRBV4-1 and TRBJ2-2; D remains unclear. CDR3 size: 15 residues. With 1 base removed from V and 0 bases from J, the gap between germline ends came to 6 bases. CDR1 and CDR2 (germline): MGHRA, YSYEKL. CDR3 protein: CASSQGAPNTGELFF. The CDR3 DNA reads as TGCGCCAGCAGCCAAGGGGCTCCGAACACCGGGGAGCTGTTTTTT.

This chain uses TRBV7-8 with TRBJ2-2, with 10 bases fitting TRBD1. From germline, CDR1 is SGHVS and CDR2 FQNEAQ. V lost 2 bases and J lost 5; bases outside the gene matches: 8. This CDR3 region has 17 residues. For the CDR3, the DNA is TGTGCCAGCAGCTTACCTCAGACAGGGGGCGCAACCGGGGAGCTGTTTTTT. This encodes CASSLPQTGGATGELFF.

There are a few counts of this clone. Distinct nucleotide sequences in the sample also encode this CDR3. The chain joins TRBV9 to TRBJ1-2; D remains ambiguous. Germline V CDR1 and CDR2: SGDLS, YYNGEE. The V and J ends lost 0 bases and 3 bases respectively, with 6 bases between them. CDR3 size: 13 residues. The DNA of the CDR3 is TGTGCCAGCAGCGTAGGGGGAGACTATGGCTACACCTTC. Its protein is CASSVGGDYGYTF.